The 10 T cell receptor beta chains below come from one sample, sequenced in a study of blood T cell repertoires in COVID-19. Method: immunoSEQ multiplex PCR; TCRdb's copy keeps in-frame clones and lacks some. The data hold a few hundred thousand clones, with over 75% observed a single time. The sample consisted of PBMCs or T cells enriched from blood (not recorded which). The receptors derive from a man aged 30-40 years who had recovered from COVID-19.

This clone was seen more than once but under ten times. This chain links TRBV19 with TRBJ1-4; D is perhaps TRBD1 (6 bases). The CDR3 loop spans 15 amino acids. The germline V gene has CDR1 LNHDA and CDR2 SQIVND (reference sequence). Trimming pared 4 bases from V and 3 bases from J, leaving 12 bases between. As DNA, the CDR3 is TGTGCCAGTAGTACCTTACAGGGTTCTAATGAAAAACTGTTTTTT. The encoded protein is CASSTLQGSNEKLFF.

V and J are TRBV5-4 and TRBJ2-7, with 12 bases matching TRBD1. There are 16 residues in the CDR3. CDR1 SGHNT and CDR2 YYREEE come from the germline V gene (reference sequence). V was clipped by 4 bases and J by 7 bases; unmatched bases: 12. The CDR3 here is CASSQYPGQGAGEQYF. CDR3 coding DNA: TGTGCCAGCAGCCAATACCCGGGACAGGGGGCTGGTGAGCAGTACTTC.

For this clone: One end of the junction varies from germline; a read error may be responsible. The chain couples TRBV13 to TRBJ1-2; D is undetermined. The CDR3 runs 9 residues. Germline-derived CDR1 and CDR2 are PRHDT and FYEKMQ (reference sequence). CDR3 sequence (DNA): TGTGCCAGCAGCCCAACTTCGAACTTC. Translated: CASSPTSNF. Drawing the rest from reference TRBV13 and TRBJ1-2, the complete variable domain is AAGVIQSPRHLIKEKRETATLKCYPIPRHDTVYWYQQGPGQDPQFLISFYEKMQSDKGSIPDRFSAQQFSDYHSELNMSSLELGDSALYFCASSPTSNFGSGTRLTVV.

The V and J genes are TRBV2 and TRBJ1-5; no reliable D call. The length of the CDR3 is 15 residues. Germline V gives CDR1 SNHLY, CDR2 FYNNEI. Trimming removed 0 bases at V and 3 bases at J, with 9 bases between. The CDR3 region is CASSEALQNNQPQHF. The CDR3 DNA follows: TGTGCCAGCAGTGAAGCTCTGCAGAACAATCAGCCCCAGCATTTT. The whole variable domain, remainder taken from reference TRBV2 and TRBJ1-5, is EPEVTQTPSHQVTQMGQEVILRCVPISNHLYFYWYRQILGQKVEFLVSFYNNEISEKSEIFDDQFSVERPDGSNFTLKIRSTKLEDSAMYFCASSEALQNNQPQHFGDGTRLSIL.

This chain uses TRBV18 with TRBJ2-5; 7 bases are a match to TRBD2. This CDR3 spans 14 amino acids. Trimming at V came to 3 bases and at J to 2 bases, leaving 3 bases not matched to a gene. The germline V gene has CDR1 KGHSH and CDR2 LQKENI. The CDR3 region has the DNA TGTGCCAGCTCACCGAAGCGGGGACAAGAGACCCAGTACTTC. Encoded protein: CASSPKRGQETQYF.

This clone appeared once. V usage is TRBV4-2 and J usage is TRBJ2-2, with D possibly matching TRBD2 (6 bases). This CDR3 spans 15 amino acids. Germline CDR1 is LGHNA and CDR2 is YNFKEQ. Trimming pared 8 bases from V and 0 bases from J, leaving 13 bases between. This CDR3 is CASLYRRANTGELFF. The DNA for the CDR3 is TGTGCCAGCCTTTACAGGAGGGCGAACACCGGGGAGCTGTTTTTT.

The CDR3 is CASSQDLAGNNSPLHF. CDR3 nucleotides: TGCGCCAGCAGCCAAGATTTGGCGGGCAATAATTCACCCCTCCACTTT. The genes are TRBV4-1 and TRBJ1-6; D gene ambiguous. This CDR3 is 16 amino acids long. V lost 0 bases to trimming and J lost 5 bases, with 11 bases between them. Germline CDR1 reads MGHRA; CDR2 reads YSYEKL.

The chain couples TRBV13 to TRBJ2-1; 13 bases match TRBD2. Germline lookup yields CDR1 PRHDT and CDR2 FYEKMQ (reference sequence). The CDR3 has 18 amino acids. The V and J ends lost 4 bases and 3 bases, in that order; junction bases with no gene match: 9. The CDR3 DNA sequence: TGTGCCAGCAGCTCAGGCTGGACTAGCGGGGGCCACTACAATGAGCAGTTCTTC. Encoded protein: CASSSGWTSGGHYNEQFF. Full variable domain (missing parts from reference TRBV13 and TRBJ2-1): AAGVIQSPRHLIKEKRETATLKCYPIPRHDTVYWYQQGPGQDPQFLISFYEKMQSDKGSIPDRFSAQQFSDYHSELNMSSLELGDSALYFCASSSGWTSGGHYNEQFFGPGTRLTVL.

This chain connects TRBV19 to TRBJ1-1, with 9 bases lining up with TRBD1. Germline assignment: CDR1 LNHDA and CDR2 SQIVND (reference sequence). This CDR3 spans 16 amino acids. V lost 5 bases to trimming and J lost 5 bases; unmatched junction nucleotides: 12. CDR3 DNA: TGTGCCAGTAGTTCCCGGGACAGGGTTTTCGGAACTGAAGCTTTCTTT. Protein: CASSSRDRVFGTEAFF.

The genes are TRBV4-1 and TRBJ1-5; 7 bases are a match to TRBD1. The trim removed 0 bases at V and 4 bases at J, leaving 6 bases unmatched. This CDR3 is built from 16 residues. Germline V gene lookup returns CDR1 MGHRA and CDR2 YSYEKL. Here the CDR3 DNA reads TGCGCCAGCAGCCAAGATCCGGGACAGAGGAATCAGCCCCAGCATTTT. Translating gives CASSQDPGQRNQPQHF.